These 18 T cell receptor beta chains were all obtained from the same sample, sequenced in a study of chemoradiotherapy in HPV16-positive cancers. Only in-frame clones appear in the TCRdb table, and some are missing; sequencing was by immunoSEQ multiplex PCR. The sample has about 1,500 clones; 82% are singletons. The source was tumor tissue, collected from a patient who underwent chemoradiotherapy. These receptors originate from a human donor with HPV-associated anogenital cancer.

V gene TRBV6-5 combines with J gene TRBJ1-1; maybe TRBD1 (6 bases). This CDR3 is built from 16 residues. The V end lost 2 bases, the J end lost 9 bases, and 22 bases lay between the germline ends. Germline values: CDR1 MNHEY, CDR2 SVGAGI. The CDR3 region is CASSYATGRGSSKAFF. CDR3 bases: TGTGCCAGCAGTTACGCGACAGGAAGGGGGAGTTCAAAAGCTTTCTTT.

This clone is a singleton in its sample. The chain combines TRBV4-3 with TRBJ2-7; tentatively, D is TRBD2 (5 bases). Germline lookup yields CDR1 LGHNA and CDR2 YSLEER. The CDR3 has 15 amino acids. Deletions cut 3 bases from V and 3 bases from J, with 15 bases between. Written as DNA, the CDR3 is TGCGCCAGCAGCCATCAAAACCAGAGGGTCTACGAGCAGTACTTC. Amino acids: CASSHQNQRVYEQYF.

The rearrangement links TRBV19 to TRBJ2-7; D ambiguous. Trimming removed 5 bases from V and 2 bases from J, with 13 bases in between. The CDR3 is made up of 14 amino acids. CDR1 is LNHDA, CDR2 SQIVND, per germline (reference sequence). For the CDR3, the DNA is TGTGCCAGTAGTCCCCGGACCCACCCCTACGAGCAGTACTTC. Its protein product is CASSPRTHPYEQYF.

This sequence joins TRBV21-1 and TRBJ1-2; the table names TRBD1, a call not compared with the DNA. TRBV21-1 is deemed a pseudogene. The CDR3 sequence is 16 residues long. The CDR3: CASSRQGYKLIYGYTF. In DNA form, the CDR3 reads TGTGCCAGCAGCAGACAGGGCTATAAACTCATCTATGGCTACACCTTC.

This chain connects TRBV4-3 to TRBJ1-1; the D gene is possibly TRBD1 (6 bases). V was clipped by 2 bases and J by 2 bases, with 12 bases between them. The germline V gene has CDR1 LGHNA and CDR2 YSLEER. There are 15 residues in the CDR3. The CDR3 sequence is CASSQQGGLNTEAFF. The CDR3 DNA is TGCGCCAGCAGCCAACAAGGGGGACTTAACACTGAAGCTTTCTTT.

This chain connects TRBV7-2 to TRBJ2-3; D is unclear. Trimming took 3 bases from V and 6 from J, leaving 10 bases between them. The CDR3 has 13 amino acids. Germline V gene data show CDR1 as SGHTA and CDR2 as FQGNSA. The CDR3 nucleotides are TGTGCCAGCAGCTTTCTCGCCGGTGATACGCAGTATTTT. Its translation: CASSFLAGDTQYF.

The genes are TRBV5-4 and TRBJ1-6; D perhaps matches TRBD1 (5 bases). The CDR3 runs to 15 residues. Germline CDR1 and CDR2: SGHNT and YYREEE (reference sequence). Trimming stripped 4 bases from V and 4 bases from J, with 12 bases between. The CDR3: CASSQQGSYNSPLHF. The CDR3 DNA follows: TGTGCCAGCAGCCAGCAGGGCTCGTATAATTCACCCCTCCACTTT.

This clone was seen a handful of times. J is TRBJ2-4 and V is TRBV14, with D unclear. The CDR3 is 17 residues long. V shed 0 bases and J shed 2 bases, with 14 bases lying between them. Germline CDR1 is SGHDN and CDR2 is FVKESK. Here the CDR3 reads CASSQDPMSGTKNIQYF. The CDR3 nucleotides read TGTGCCAGCAGCCAAGATCCGATGTCTGGGACCAAAAACATTCAGTACTTC.

J is TRBJ1-1 and V is TRBV30; D is unresolved. The CDR3 is 13 amino acids. Trimming took 2 bases from V and 0 from J, leaving 7 bases between them. The germline V gene encodes CDR1 GTSNPN and CDR2 SVGIG (reference sequence). In nucleotides, the CDR3 is TGTGCCTGGAGTACCTTTGTGAACACTGAAGCTTTCTTT. Amino acids: CAWSTFVNTEAFF.

The chain is built from TRBV12-5 and TRBJ2-1; D might be TRBD1 (5 bases). Germline loops: CDR1 LGHNT, CDR2 FRNRAP. Trimming removed 0 bases from V and 0 bases from J, with 18 bases in between. CDR3 size: 19 residues. The CDR3 loop is CASGLVVYRTSSSYNEQFF. DNA for the CDR3: TGTGCTAGTGGTTTGGTAGTTTATCGGACATCGAGCTCCTACAATGAGCAGTTCTTC.

The V and J genes are TRBV5-1 and TRBJ1-5, with 12 bases identical to TRBD1. CDR1 and CDR2 from the germline V gene are SGHRS and YFSETQ. CDR3 length equals 16 residues. The ends lost 0 bases at V and 7 bases at J; junction bases unmatched: 5. The CDR3 protein is CASSLAGTGGLQPQHF. For the CDR3, the DNA is TGCGCCAGCAGCTTGGCCGGGACAGGGGGCTTACAGCCCCAGCATTTT.

The chain links TRBV11-2 to TRBJ1-2; 7 positions agree with TRBD1. Germline V gene data show CDR1 as SGHAT and CDR2 as FQNNGV. Germline trimming cut 5 bases from V and 4 bases from J; bases unmatched to any gene: 4. The CDR3 has 13 amino acids. The CDR3 DNA reads as TGTGCCAGCAGCCCCCAGGGGGGCTATGGCTACACCTTC. The encoded protein is CASSPQGGYGYTF.

The chain recombines TRBV25-1 with TRBJ1-6; D gene uncertain. Germline-derived CDR1 and CDR2 are MGHDK and SYGVNS. The CDR3 spans 12 residues. V was cut by 4 bases and J by 10 bases, with 8 bases left in between. CDR3 sequence (DNA): TGTGCCAGCAGTGCCGGAGGATCACCCCTCCACTTT. It codes for CASSAGGSPLHF.

CDR3 region: CASSFGDRAGNTIYF. CDR3 bases: TGCGCCAGCAGCTTCGGAGACAGGGCTGGAAACACCATATATTTT. The genes are TRBV5-1 and TRBJ1-3; 7 bases agree with TRBD1. The germline gives CDR1 SGHRS, CDR2 YFSETQ. After removal of 2 bases from V and 2 bases from J, the junction contained 4 bases not matched to a gene. This CDR3 is built from 15 residues. Full variable domain (outside the CDR3, taken from reference TRBV5-1 and TRBJ1-3): KAGVTQTPRYLIKTRGQQVTLSCSPISGHRSVSWYQQTPGQGLQFLFEYFSETQRNKGNFPGRFSGRQFSNSRSEMNVSTLELGDSALYLCASSFGDRAGNTIYFGEGSWLTVV.

The V call is TRBV7-6, the J call TRBJ2-2; no clear D. Germline CDR1 SGHVS, CDR2 FNYEAQ. This CDR3 is built from 14 residues. V was trimmed by 3 bases and J by 1 base, leaving 6 bases between them. The CDR3 DNA reads as TGTGCCAGCAGCTTCCACCAGAACACCGGGGAGCTGTTTTTT. Translating gives CASSFHQNTGELFF.

This chain uses TRBV27 with TRBJ1-1; tentative D call: TRBD1 (6 bases). The CDR3 consists of 13 residues. Germline CDR1 MNHEY, CDR2 SMNVEV (reference sequence). Between the trimmed V and J ends, which lost 5 bases and 5 bases, there was a span of 12 bases. The CDR3 DNA is TGTGCCAGCAGTGAACAGGGCAGGACTGAAGCTTTCTTT. Its protein is CASSEQGRTEAFF.

V gene TRBV14 combines with J gene TRBJ2-5; D unresolved. The CDR3 sequence is 12 residues long. V lost 1 base, J lost 3 bases, and 3 bases lay in between. In germline, CDR1 is SGHDN, CDR2 FVKESK. The CDR3 protein is CASSQGEETQYF. The DNA of the CDR3 is TGTGCCAGCAGCCAAGGGGAAGAGACCCAGTACTTC.

The rearrangement uses TRBV5-1 and TRBJ2-7; 7 bases agree with TRBD2. V lost 5 bases, J lost 1 base, and 6 bases stayed unmatched. The length of the CDR3 is 14 residues. Germline V CDR1 and CDR2: SGHRS, YFSETQ. CDR3: CASRPSGASYEQYF. The CDR3 bases are TGCGCCAGCAGACCCAGCGGGGCGTCCTACGAGCAGTACTTC.